This passage covers 31 T cell receptor beta chains from one sample sequenced in a study of breast tumors, draining lymph nodes, adjacent tissues. TCRdb passed the multiplex PCR reads through MiXCR, listing each CDR3 protein once. The table records under 250,000 distinct CDR3 sequences, less than 40% of them present only once. The lymph nodes were axillary draining lymph nodes from breast cancer patients. Material for sequencing was axillary lymph node tissue. Every receptor here comes from a female donor with breast cancer. Some clones in this sample may be carry-over from other donors' samples.

This clonotype was seen a few times. J is TRBJ1-1 and V is TRBV3-1; D unclear. The V and J ends lost 5 bases and 1 base respectively, with 11 bases between them. CDR1 LGHDT and CDR2 YNNKEL come from the germline V gene (reference sequence). The CDR3 consists of 14 residues. CDR3 sequence reads: CASSRLRANTEAFF. CDR3 DNA: TGTGCCAGCAGCAGGCTTAGGGCGAACACTGAAGCTTTCTTT.

This clonotype was picked up many times. The rearrangement links TRBV9 to TRBJ2-3; D unresolved. The V and J ends lost 1 base and 3 bases respectively, with 15 bases between them. CDR1 and CDR2 (germline): SGDLS, YYNGEE. There are 16 residues in the CDR3. The CDR3: CASSVFSGFSTDTQYF. The CDR3 DNA sequence: TGTGCCAGCAGCGTATTTTCTGGGTTTTCAACAGATACGCAGTATTTT.

The chain carries TRBV20-1 and TRBJ2-7; 9 bases line up with TRBD2. Germline lookup yields CDR1 DFQATT and CDR2 SNEGSKA (reference sequence). This CDR3 is 11 amino acids long. After removal of 6 bases from V and 12 bases from J, the junction contained 9 bases not matched to a gene. The CDR3 loop is CSADSGRLGYF. CDR3 coding DNA: TGCAGTGCCGATAGCGGGAGATTGGGGTACTTC.

This clonotype was picked up many times. This chain links TRBV12-3 or TRBV12-4 with TRBJ2-7; the match to TRBD2 covers 7 bases. V lost 1 base, J lost 3 bases, and 6 bases stayed unmatched. The CDR3 consists of 15 residues. CDR3 amino acids: CASSLVGGGDYEQYF. The CDR3 DNA reads TGTGCCAGCAGTTTAGTGGGGGGAGGGGACTACGAGCAGTACTTC.

Ten or more counts support this clonotype. The chain carries TRBV20-1 and TRBJ2-5; D is unclear. V dropped 5 bases and J dropped 5 bases, with 18 bases sitting between them. Germline CDR1 and CDR2: DFQATT and SNEGSKA (reference sequence). The CDR3 has 14 residues. The CDR3 nucleotides read TGCAGTGCTGACCCGACGGGCATGGGGGAGACCCAGTACTTC. Its translation: CSADPTGMGETQYF.

As regards this clonotype: At one end, the junction sequence differs from germline, possibly due to a read error. V gene TRBV9 combines with J gene TRBJ1-6, with 8 bases identical to TRBD1. Germline CDR1 SGDLS, CDR2 YYNGEE. This CDR3 is built from 14 residues. DNA for the CDR3: TGTGCCAGCGGCCCGGGACAGGTTAATTCACCCCTCCCCTTT. Translation gives CASGPGQVNSPLPF.

This clonotype was observed at least ten times. The chain recombines TRBV28 with TRBJ2-7; D possibly corresponds to TRBD2 (6 bases). Trimming shortened V by 8 bases and J by 1 base, and 15 bases separated the two germline ends. The CDR3 is made up of 14 amino acids. CDR1 and CDR2 (germline): MDHEN, SYDVKM. CDR3 bases: TGTGCCAGCGGGGGGTACGGCGGGTCCTACGAGCAGTACTTC. The encoded protein is CASGGYGGSYEQYF.

There are many counts of this clonotype. The J gene is TRBJ2-2, the V gene TRBV7-8; the D gene is possibly TRBD2 (7 bases). From germline, CDR1 is SGHVS and CDR2 FQNEAQ. There are 17 residues in the CDR3. The V and J ends lost 2 bases and 0 bases respectively, with 13 bases between them. The CDR3 DNA follows: TGTGCCAGCAGCTTAAAGGGGGGGGCTCCGAACACCGGGGAGCTGTTTTTT. Translated: CASSLKGGAPNTGELFF.

This clonotype appeared many times. V and J are TRBV9 and TRBJ2-1; 9 bases align to TRBD2. There are 19 residues in the CDR3. From germline, CDR1 is SGDLS and CDR2 YYNGEE. The J segment lost 8 bases and the V segment lost 4 bases, leaving 22 bases of the junction unmatched. This CDR3 is CASSPHPVSLAGERDEQFF. The CDR3 bases are TGTGCCAGCAGCCCCCACCCTGTTTCACTAGCGGGTGAAAGGGATGAGCAGTTCTTC.

V gene TRBV5-5 combines with J gene TRBJ1-2; a weak D match, TRBD1 (5 bases). V lost 3 bases and J lost 5, with 17 bases in between. CDR3 length equals 15 residues. From germline, CDR1 is SGHKS and CDR2 YYEKEE (reference sequence). The CDR3 DNA reads as TGTGCCAGCAGCTCGTTACAGGCGGCGCGTTATGGCTACACCTTC. Amino acid sequence: CASSSLQAARYGYTF.

The V call is TRBV12-3 or TRBV12-4, the J call TRBJ2-2; TRBD1 matches 8 bases. V lost 6 bases, J lost 4 bases, and 1 base stayed unmatched. CDR3 length: 13 residues. The CDR3 DNA follows: TGTGCCAGCAGAGACAGGGGCACCGGGGAGCTGTTTTTT. This codes for CASRDRGTGELFF.

This clonotype was counted at least ten times. The V call is TRBV20-1, the J call TRBJ1-5, with TRBD1 as a possible D gene (5 bases). V lost 1 base, J lost 7 bases, and 17 bases lay in between. CDR1 and CDR2 (germline): DFQATT, SNEGSKA (reference sequence). The CDR3 extends over 15 amino acids. The CDR3 loop is CSARAGGSVRQPQHF. The CDR3 bases are TGCAGTGCTAGAGCGGGGGGGAGCGTGCGACAGCCCCAGCATTTT.

Concerning this clonotype itself: This may stem from a read error, because a much larger clone lies one nucleotide away. This CDR3 is missing its conserved last phenylalanine or tryptophan, likely due to a read error. The CDR3 sequence: CASSRDSQYQPQHL. CDR3 in DNA: TGTGCCAGCAGCAGGGACAGCCAATATCAGCCCCAGCATCTT. The chain employs TRBV7-2 and TRBJ1-5; 7 bases map to TRBD1. Germline V gene lookup returns CDR1 SGHTA and CDR2 FQGNSA. The CDR3 is 14 residues long. V dropped 5 bases and J dropped 5; count of bases not matched to a gene: 6.

This clonotype was counted many times. The V gene is TRBV5-1, the J gene TRBJ2-2, with D uncertain. Germline-derived CDR1 and CDR2 are SGHRS and YFSETQ. CDR3 size: 15 residues. V dropped 1 base and J dropped 4 bases, with 11 bases sitting between them. The DNA for the CDR3 is TGCGCCAGCAGCTTGCGAAGGAGTGGCACCGGGGAGCTGTTTTTT. Its translation is CASSLRRSGTGELFF.

At least ten counts were recorded for this clonotype. V and J are TRBV6-5 and TRBJ1-6, with D possibly matching TRBD1 (5 bases). Trimming removed 6 bases at V and 6 bases at J, with 12 bases between. The germline V gene encodes CDR1 MNHEY and CDR2 SVGAGI. CDR3 length equals 14 residues. The CDR3 loop reads CASRPTGPNSPLHF. The CDR3 DNA reads TGTGCCAGCAGACCAACAGGTCCTAATTCACCCCTCCACTTT.

The CDR3 nucleotides are TGTGCCAGCAGCTTACTAGCGGGGGGATTGGTAGGAAAACTGTTTTTT. Its translation is CASSLLAGGLVGKLFF. The chain carries TRBV5-5 and TRBJ1-4, with D perhaps TRBD1 (5 bases). V lost 2 bases to trimming and J lost 10 bases, with 21 bases between them. The CDR3 loop spans 16 amino acids. Looked up from germline, CDR1 is SGHKS and CDR2 is YYEKEE (reference sequence).

This clonotype was seen just once. The chain uses TRBV14 and TRBJ1-2; D gene unclear. Trimming removed 4 bases at V and 4 bases at J, with 19 bases between. Germline assignment: CDR1 SGHDN and CDR2 FVKESK. This CDR3 comprises 16 residues. CDR3 in DNA: TGTGCCAGCAGCCGCGGGGTCGTCTTCCCCCTCTATGGCTACACCTTC. Protein: CASSRGVVFPLYGYTF.

About this clonotype: Relative to the germline gene, one junction end is altered; a read error may explain this. The chain combines TRBV9 with TRBJ2-7; 8 bases align to TRBD2. Germline loops: CDR1 SGDLS, CDR2 YYNGEE. The CDR3 runs to 14 residues. The CDR3 DNA sequence: TGCGCCAGCAGTCACAGCGGGAGAGGCTACGGGCAGTACTTC. Translating it yields CASSHSGRGYGQYF.

This clonotype was found many times. A much larger clone is a single base away; this may be a read error. This chain links TRBV7-9 with TRBJ2-3; 7 bases agree with TRBD1. Germline values: CDR1 SEHNR, CDR2 FQNEAQ (reference sequence). The CDR3 runs 17 residues. CDR3 coding DNA: TGTGCCAGCAGCCTCCTCTCGACAGGGCCCAGCACAGATCCGCAGTATTTT. It yields the protein CASSLLSTGPSTDPQYF.

This clonotype occurred many times. The chain employs TRBV7-8 and TRBJ2-3, with D possibly called TRBD1 or TRBD2 (5 bases each). Germline loops: CDR1 SGHVS, CDR2 FQNEAQ. Trimming removed 9 bases from V and 1 base from J, with 14 bases in between. The CDR3 runs 14 residues. The CDR3 region is CASRRSRGTDTQYF. The DNA of the CDR3 is TGTGCCAGTAGGAGGTCCAGGGGCACAGATACGCAGTATTTT.

This clonotype was counted many times. A read error may account for a junction end that differs from germline. V is TRBV7-9 and J is TRBJ2-5; 7 bases line up with TRBD1. The CDR3 has 17 amino acids. Looked up from germline, CDR1 is SEHNR and CDR2 is FQNEAQ (reference sequence). The CDR3 protein is CASSVRGMDRRQEPQYF. The DNA for the CDR3 is TGTGCCAGCAGCGTAAGGGGGATGGACAGGCGCCAAGAGCCCCAGTACTTC.

There are many counts of this clonotype. The chain carries TRBV18 and TRBJ1-5; the D is unclear. The CDR3 consists of 14 residues. The V end was cut by 3 bases, the J end by 7 bases, with 13 bases between. CDR1 and CDR2 (germline): KGHSH, LQKENI. In nucleotides, the CDR3 is TGTGCCAGCTCACCGGGCAGGCCCGACCAGCCCCAGCATTTT. This sequence encodes CASSPGRPDQPQHF.

This rearrangement joins TRBV15 to TRBJ2-5; no reliable D call. CDR1 and CDR2 from the germline V gene are LNHNV and YYDKDF (reference sequence). The CDR3 totals 15 residues. Deletions cut 1 base from V and 6 bases from J, with 15 bases between. This chain's CDR3 is CATSRVLYNEQTQYF. In nucleotides, the CDR3 is TGTGCCACCAGCAGAGTACTATACAATGAGCAGACCCAGTACTTC.

In its sample, this clonotype was seen many times. The chain carries TRBV14 and TRBJ2-3, with D perhaps matching TRBD2 (5 bases). CDR3 size: 16 residues. Germline CDR1 and CDR2: SGHDN and FVKESK. The V and J ends lost 3 bases and 3 bases respectively, with 16 bases between them. CDR3: CASSHFIGRGTDTQYF. CDR3 in DNA: TGTGCCAGCAGCCACTTCATAGGGAGAGGGACAGATACGCAGTATTTT.

This clonotype was seen repeatedly, ten times or more. One end of the junction fails to match germline, which may point to a read error. The V gene is TRBV7-3, the J gene TRBJ1-2; D perhaps matches TRBD1 (5 bases). Looked up from germline, CDR1 is SGHTA and CDR2 is FQGTGA. CDR3 length: 15 residues. CDR3 region: CASSDLGVQNYGYPF. CDR3 DNA sequence: TGTGCCAGCAGCGACCTGGGGGTGCAAAACTATGGCTACCCCTTC.

The rearrangement uses TRBV9 and TRBJ2-3; unclear D gene. V gave up 2 bases and J gave up 6 bases, with 10 bases separating them. From germline, CDR1 is SGDLS and CDR2 YYNGEE. This CDR3 is 13 amino acids long. The CDR3 here is CASSVDVGDTQYF. DNA of the CDR3: TGTGCCAGCAGCGTTGATGTCGGGGATACGCAGTATTTT.

This clonotype came up many times. The V gene is TRBV11-3, the J gene TRBJ1-6; maybe TRBD1 (5 bases). Per germline, CDR1 SGHNT and CDR2 YENEEA. This CDR3 spans 17 amino acids. V was shortened by 6 bases and J by 5 bases, with 20 bases between the two germline ends. The CDR3 loop reads CASSYRVQAPNNSPLHF. The CDR3 nucleotides read TGTGCCAGCAGTTACCGGGTACAGGCTCCTAATAATTCACCCCTCCACTTT. The complete variable domain, with remaining parts taken from reference TRBV11-3 and TRBJ1-6, reads EAGVVQSPRYKIIEKKQPVAFWCNPISGHNTLYWYLQNLGQGPELLIRYENEEAVDDSQLPKDRFSAERLKGVDSTLKIQPAELGDSAVYLCASSYRVQAPNNSPLHFGNGTRLTVT.

This clonotype was seen at least ten times. The chain is built from TRBV20-1 and TRBJ1-5; 11 bases are shared with TRBD1. Trimming took 6 bases from V and 7 from J; bases not matched to a gene: 8. This CDR3 region has 14 residues. Germline-derived CDR1 and CDR2 are DFQATT and SNEGSKA (reference sequence). CDR3 sequence: CSASQGTGGQPQHF. The CDR3 DNA follows: TGCAGTGCCTCTCAGGGGACAGGGGGACAGCCCCAGCATTTT.

This clonotype was seen many times. The V gene is TRBV7-3, the J gene TRBJ2-7; 7 nucleotides line up with TRBD2. This CDR3 is 16 amino acids long. Germline CDR1 SGHTA, CDR2 FQGTGA. With V trimmed by 5 bases and J by 2 bases, 12 bases remained unmatched. CDR3 amino acids: CASSPVGGGVPYEQYF. CDR3 nucleotide sequence: TGTGCCAGCAGCCCCGTGGGGGGAGGGGTACCCTACGAGCAGTACTTC.

In the case of this clonotype: A clone one base away is much larger, so this may be a read error. This sequence joins TRBV13 and TRBJ2-6, with D uncertain. Germline CDR1 PRHDT, CDR2 FYEKMQ (reference sequence). This CDR3 has 16 residues. V lost 2 bases to trimming and J lost 0 bases, with 8 bases between them. DNA of the CDR3: TGTGCCAGCAGCTTACGACACTACTCTGGGGCCAACGTCCTGACTTTC. Translated, it gives CASSLRHYSGANVLTF.

Concerning this clonotype itself: A much larger clone lies a single base off, so this may be a read error. The chain is built from TRBV5-1 and TRBJ1-1; D not resolved. The CDR3 length is 13 residues. Germline assignment: CDR1 SGHRS and CDR2 YFSETQ. The CDR3 spells CASRPGVNTEASF. The CDR3 DNA reads TGCGCCAGCAGGCCGGGCGTGAACACTGAAGCTTCCTTT.